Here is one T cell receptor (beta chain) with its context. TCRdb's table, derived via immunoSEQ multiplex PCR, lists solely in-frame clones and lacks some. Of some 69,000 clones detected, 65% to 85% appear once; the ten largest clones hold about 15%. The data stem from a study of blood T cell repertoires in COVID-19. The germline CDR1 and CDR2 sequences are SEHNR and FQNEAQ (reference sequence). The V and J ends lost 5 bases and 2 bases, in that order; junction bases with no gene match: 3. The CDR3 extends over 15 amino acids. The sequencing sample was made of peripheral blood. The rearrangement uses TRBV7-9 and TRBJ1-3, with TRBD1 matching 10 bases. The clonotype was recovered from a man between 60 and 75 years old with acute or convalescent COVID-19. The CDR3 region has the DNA TGTGCCAGCAGCCAAGACAGGGGGCCTGGAAACACCATATATTTT. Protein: CASSQDRGPGNTIYF. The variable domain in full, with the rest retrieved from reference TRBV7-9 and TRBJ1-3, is DTGVSQNPRHKITKRGQNVTFRCDPISEHNRLYWYRQTLGQGPEFLTYFQNEAQLEKSRLLSDRFSAERPKGSFSTLEIQRTEQGDSAMYLCASSQDRGPGNTIYFGEGSWLTVV.